The next 30 T cell receptor beta chains were all read from a single sample in a study of T cell changes during pregnancy in multiple sclerosis. The assay was immunoSEQ multiplex PCR, and TCRdb's table has in-frame clones only and misses some. The sample has about 38,000 clones, around nine tenths seen once. The material sequenced was CD4+ T cells from peripheral blood mononuclear cells, taken after pregnancy. Receptor source: a female donor in good health, enrolled as a control in a pregnancy study.

The CDR3, as DNA: TGTGCCAGCAGTCTCGACCGGGCTAGCGCGACCCAGTACTTC. As protein: CASSLDRASATQYF. V usage is TRBV7-2 and J usage is TRBJ2-5, with D possibly TRBD2 on 6 matching bases. Between the trimmed V and J ends, which lost 6 bases and 7 bases, there was a span of 18 bases. Germline V gene data show CDR1 as SGHTA and CDR2 as FQGNSA. This CDR3 comprises 14 residues.

The chain carries TRBV20-1 and TRBJ1-2; D call uncertain. The CDR3 is 11 residues long. Germline V CDR1 and CDR2: DFQATT, SNEGSKA (reference sequence). CDR3 sequence (DNA): TGCAGGACCGACGGAGGTGAAGGCTACACCTTC. Protein sequence: CRTDGGEGYTF.

The chain has TRBV5-1 and TRBJ2-1; maybe TRBD1 (6 bases). Trimming removed 4 bases from V and 3 bases from J, with 11 bases in between. This CDR3 has 14 residues. CDR1 is SGHRS and CDR2 is YFSETQ in the germline V gene. CDR3 region: CASSDGQLYNEQFF. CDR3 DNA: TGCGCCAGCAGCGACGGACAGCTCTACAATGAGCAGTTCTTC.

This chain joins TRBV13 and TRBJ2-1; D perhaps matches TRBD2 (6 bases). The CDR3 totals 16 residues. Trimming stripped 5 bases from V and 2 bases from J, with 16 bases between. Germline values: CDR1 PRHDT, CDR2 FYEKMQ (reference sequence). In nucleotides, the CDR3 is TGTGCCAGCAGCCCCACGACTAGACCGCCCTACAATGAGCAGTTCTTC. This encodes CASSPTTRPPYNEQFF.

The chain is built from TRBV5-3 and TRBJ2-5; 8 bases are shared with TRBD2. TRBV5-3 is classed as an ORF, of uncertain function. Losses at the gene ends were 7 bases for V and 5 bases for J; bases not matched to a gene: 4. There are 12 residues in the CDR3. As DNA, the CDR3 is TGTGCCAGATGTCGGGAGGGGGAGACCCAGTACTTC. Protein product: CARCREGETQYF.

The chain joins TRBV27 to TRBJ1-6, with unresolved D. Germline CDR1 reads MNHEY; CDR2 reads SMNVEV (reference sequence). The CDR3 sequence is 14 residues long. V lost 3 bases and J 8 bases, leaving 11 bases between the germline ends. In DNA form, the CDR3 reads TGTGCCAGCAGTTTTCGAGGGAGCGATTCACCCCTCCACTTT. Translation gives CASSFRGSDSPLHF.

The rearrangement joins TRBV2 to TRBJ1-1; no firm D call. Germline-derived CDR1 and CDR2 are SNHLY and FYNNEI. Trimming stripped 5 bases from V and 3 bases from J, with 13 bases between. The CDR3 consists of 14 residues. The CDR3 DNA reads TGTGCCAGCAGTCTGAGAGGGCGGGACACTGAAGCTTTCTTT. This codes for CASSLRGRDTEAFF.

There are a few counts of this clone. The V call is TRBV4-3, the J call TRBJ2-5; TRBD2 matches at 7 bases. There are 16 residues in the CDR3. V dropped 1 base and J dropped 1; count of bases not matched to a gene: 6. Germline assignment: CDR1 LGHNA and CDR2 YSLEER. Here the CDR3 reads CASSQASGRAQETQYF. CDR3 nucleotides: TGCGCCAGCAGCCAAGCGTCAGGGAGGGCCCAAGAGACCCAGTACTTC.

The CDR3 DNA reads TGTGCCAGTAGTATTTCCGGGATTAACTACAATGAGCAGTTCTTC. This sequence encodes CASSISGINYNEQFF. This chain connects TRBV19 to TRBJ2-1, with D possibly matching TRBD2 (5 bases). V shed 3 bases and J shed 3 bases, with 12 bases lying between them. The CDR3 sequence is 15 residues long. Germline V lookup: CDR1 LNHDA, CDR2 SQIVND (reference sequence).

The rearrangement joins TRBV6-1 to TRBJ1-1; D uncertain. Germline loops: CDR1 MNHNS, CDR2 SASEGT. Trimming removed 6 bases from V and 5 bases from J, with 7 bases in between. The CDR3 extends over 11 amino acids. The CDR3 DNA reads TGTGCCAGCAGCGAAACAACTGAAGCTTTCTTT. It codes for CASSETTEAFF.

The rearrangement links TRBV19 to TRBJ2-7; 11 bases fit TRBD1. V dropped 5 bases and J dropped 7; count of bases not matched to a gene: 13. Germline V gene lookup returns CDR1 LNHDA and CDR2 SQIVND (reference sequence). The CDR3 spans 16 residues. CDR3 sequence: CASSVLPGQGAREQYF. CDR3 nucleotide sequence: TGTGCCAGTAGTGTGCTCCCCGGACAGGGGGCAAGGGAGCAGTACTTC. Using reference TRBV19 and TRBJ2-7 for the parts outside the CDR3, the full variable domain is DGGITQSPKYLFRKEGQNVTLSCEQNLNHDAMYWYRQDPGQGLRLIYYSQIVNDFQKGDIAEGYSVSREKKESFPLTVTSAQKNPTAFYLCASSVLPGQGAREQYFGPGTRLTVT.

The chain couples TRBV13 to TRBJ1-2; D might be TRBD1 (6 bases). The length of the CDR3 is 15 residues. Germline V gene data show CDR1 as PRHDT and CDR2 as FYEKMQ (reference sequence). The V end was cut by 5 bases, the J end by 8 bases, with 21 bases between. CDR3 loop: CASSPGGAGLWGYTF. CDR3 coding DNA: TGTGCCAGCAGCCCGGGGGGGGCCGGGCTATGGGGCTACACCTTC.

The chain employs TRBV7-2 and TRBJ1-5, with unresolved D. Trimming pared 2 bases from V and 5 bases from J, leaving 13 bases between. The CDR3 totals 15 residues. The V gene's germline CDR1 is SGHTA and CDR2 FQGNSA. CDR3 protein: CASSLTSPTYQPQHF. CDR3 nucleotide sequence: TGTGCCAGCAGCTTAACGAGCCCCACCTATCAGCCCCAGCATTTT.

The rearrangement uses TRBV5-4 and TRBJ2-5; TRBD2 agrees at 10 bases. The CDR3 totals 17 residues. V trimming: 6 bases; J trimming: 5 bases; junction bases outside the gene matches: 16. Germline V lookup: CDR1 SGHNT, CDR2 YYREEE (reference sequence). CDR3 nucleotide sequence: TGTGCCAGCACCTCCGGGGGCCTAGCGGGGGTACGGGAGACCCAGTACTTC. Protein product: CASTSGGLAGVRETQYF.

Only a few counts were recorded for this clone. The CDR3 region is CASRRGEGQPQHF. The CDR3 DNA reads TGTGCCAGCAGACGGGGGGAGGGTCAGCCCCAGCATTTT. The chain is built from TRBV19 and TRBJ1-5; D is possibly TRBD1 (5 bases). In germline, CDR1 is LNHDA, CDR2 SQIVND (reference sequence). V lost 9 bases and J 6 bases, leaving 15 bases between the germline ends. CDR3 length: 13 amino acids. Full variable domain (missing parts from reference TRBV19 and TRBJ1-5): DGGITQSPKYLFRKEGQNVTLSCEQNLNHDAMYWYRQDPGQGLRLIYYSQIVNDFQKGDIAEGYSVSREKKESFPLTVTSAQKNPTAFYLCASRRGEGQPQHFGDGTRLSIL.

This chain links TRBV5-1 with TRBJ2-7; D may be TRBD1 (5 bases). Trimming left V 0 bases short and J 1 base short, with 8 bases between. Germline-derived CDR1 and CDR2 are SGHRS and YFSETQ. CDR3 length: 14 amino acids. CDR3 protein: CASSLGPGSYEQYF. DNA for the CDR3: TGCGCCAGCAGCTTGGGGCCAGGGTCCTACGAGCAGTACTTC.

This clone was seen only a few times. The rearrangement uses TRBV6-6 and TRBJ1-3; a weak D match, TRBD1 (6 bases). The germline V gene has CDR1 MNHNY and CDR2 SVGAGI (reference sequence). The V gene lost 4 bases and the J gene lost 2 bases, with 9 bases spanning the gap. This CDR3 spans 14 amino acids. CDR3 nucleotides: TGTGCCAGCAGTTCACAGGGAGCTGGAAACACCATATATTTT. This sequence encodes CASSSQGAGNTIYF.

This sequence joins TRBV5-1 and TRBJ2-5; TRBD2 agrees at 9 bases. V lost 7 bases to trimming and J lost 1 base; unmatched junction nucleotides: 8. This CDR3 has 15 residues. Germline loops: CDR1 SGHRS, CDR2 YFSETQ. The CDR3 DNA is TGCGCCAGCCAAACCCGGGGACTAGCCCAAGAGACCCAGTACTTC. This codes for CASQTRGLAQETQYF.

The J gene is TRBJ1-2, the V gene TRBV4-1; D is unresolved. CDR3 size: 13 residues. Germline V gene data show CDR1 as MGHRA and CDR2 as YSYEKL. Trimming cost V 6 bases and J 4 bases, with 12 bases left between them. CDR3 DNA: TGCGCCAGCAGTGTTACAGAGTTCTATGGCTACACCTTC. Amino acids: CASSVTEFYGYTF.

The gene calls are TRBV30 and TRBJ2-3; maybe TRBD2 (7 bases). The CDR3 consists of 14 residues. V lost 2 bases and J 3 bases, leaving 12 bases between the germline ends. Germline-derived CDR1 and CDR2 are GTSNPN and SVGIG (reference sequence). This chain's CDR3 is CAWSLGGGTDTQYF. In DNA form, the CDR3 reads TGTGCCTGGAGTCTAGGGGGGGGGACAGATACGCAGTATTTT.

The chain combines TRBV14 with TRBJ2-7; TRBD1 might be the D (8 bases). The CDR3 covers 18 residues. V was trimmed by 4 bases and J by 1 base, leaving 23 bases between them. Germline-derived CDR1 and CDR2 are SGHDN and FVKESK. CDR3 bases: TGTGCCAGCAGCCGACAGGGGACCGGGGAGGGCCGATCCTACGAGCAGTACTTC. This gives the protein CASSRQGTGEGRSYEQYF.

The V call is TRBV2, the J call TRBJ2-1; 8 bases map to TRBD2. Trimming cost V 7 bases and J 0 bases; bases outside gene matches: 17. This CDR3 comprises 19 residues. Germline CDR1 SNHLY, CDR2 FYNNEI. The CDR3 nucleotides are TGTGCCAGCAATCGGCCCAGCGGGGGTGCCAGGAGCTCCTACAATGAGCAGTTCTTC. This codes for CASNRPSGGARSSYNEQFF.

The chain employs TRBV7-9 and TRBJ2-3; D is possibly TRBD2 (5 bases). In germline, CDR1 is SEHNR, CDR2 FQNEAQ (reference sequence). This CDR3 spans 13 amino acids. V gave up 3 bases and J gave up 3 bases, with 7 bases separating them. The CDR3 DNA sequence: TGTGCCAGCAGCTTTGACTATACAGATACGCAGTATTTT. It yields the protein CASSFDYTDTQYF.

V gene TRBV21-1 combines with J gene TRBJ2-5; TRBD2, the table's D call, lacks a check against the DNA. TRBV21-1 is annotated as a pseudogene. The CDR3 contains 15 residues. CDR3 DNA: TGTGCCAGCGTGCCCCGACTGGAGGGAGAAGAGACCCAGTACTTC. Its protein is CASVPRLEGEETQYF.

The rearrangement links TRBV6-5 to TRBJ2-7, with a possible D match to TRBD2 (6 bases). The CDR3 is 13 residues long. Trimming removed 4 bases at V and 6 bases at J, with 13 bases between. The germline V gene has CDR1 MNHEY and CDR2 SVGAGI. The CDR3: CASSSLTSSEQYF. The CDR3 bases are TGTGCCAGCAGTTCCCTGACTAGTTCCGAGCAGTACTTC.

This clone occurred once. This chain joins TRBV2 and TRBJ1-6; D remains unclear. The V end lost 2 bases, the J end lost 6 bases, and 8 bases lay between the germline ends. CDR1 is SNHLY and CDR2 is FYNNEI in the germline V gene. The CDR3 length is 14 residues. The CDR3 sequence is CASSEFSRNSPLHF. CDR3 sequence (DNA): TGTGCCAGCAGTGAATTTTCCCGTAATTCACCCCTCCACTTT. Drawing the rest from reference TRBV2 and TRBJ1-6, the complete variable domain is EPEVTQTPSHQVTQMGQEVILRCVPISNHLYFYWYRQILGQKVEFLVSFYNNEISEKSEIFDDQFSVERPDGSNFTLKIRSTKLEDSAMYFCASSEFSRNSPLHFGNGTRLTVT.

This chain joins TRBV15 and TRBJ2-1; possible D gene TRBD1, 6 bases. The V gene lost 2 bases and the J gene lost 8 bases, with 19 bases spanning the gap. Germline CDR1 and CDR2: LNHNV and YYDKDF (reference sequence). The CDR3 consists of 16 residues. CDR3 loop: CATSRQQGPRRDEQFF. The CDR3 region has the DNA TGTGCCACCAGCAGACAACAGGGCCCAAGACGGGATGAGCAGTTCTTC. Full variable domain (remainder filled in from reference TRBV15 and TRBJ2-1): DAMVIQNPRYQVTQFGKPVTLSCSQTLNHNVMYWYQQKSSQAPKLLFHYYDKDFNNEADTPDNFQSRRPNTSFCFLDIRSPGLGDTAMYLCATSRQQGPRRDEQFFGPGTRLTVL.

The chain combines TRBV9 with TRBJ1-3; D is possibly TRBD1 (6 bases). The germline V gene has CDR1 SGDLS and CDR2 YYNGEE. V dropped 2 bases and J dropped 1 base, with 10 bases sitting between them. This CDR3 contains 15 residues. CDR3 nucleotide sequence: TGTGCCAGCAGCGTCTGGGGGCTATCTGGAAACACCATATATTTT. Protein product: CASSVWGLSGNTIYF. Variable domain in full (rest from reference TRBV9 and TRBJ1-3): DSGVTQTPKHLITATGQRVTLRCSPRSGDLSVYWYQQSLDQGLQFLIQYYNGEERAKGNILERFSAQQFPDLHSELNLSSLELGDSALYFCASSVWGLSGNTIYFGEGSWLTVV.

This sequence joins TRBV14 and TRBJ1-3, with D perhaps matching TRBD1 (5 bases). The CDR3 has 16 amino acids. The V end was cut by 2 bases, the J end by 2 bases, with 13 bases between. Germline-derived CDR1 and CDR2 are SGHDN and FVKESK. In DNA, the CDR3 is TGTGCCAGCAGCCAACGGCGACAGCTTGCTGGAAACACCATATATTTT. Its protein is CASSQRRQLAGNTIYF.

In this sample, this clone turned up a few times. V gene TRBV19 combines with J gene TRBJ2-1; 9 bases are a match to TRBD2. This CDR3 contains 15 residues. The germline V gene encodes CDR1 LNHDA and CDR2 SQIVND (reference sequence). With 3 bases clipped from V and 6 bases from J, the junction kept 6 bases outside the gene matches. This CDR3 reads CASSILAGKINEQFF. CDR3 bases: TGTGCCAGTAGTATCCTAGCGGGGAAAATCAATGAGCAGTTCTTC.